The clone carrying this T cell receptor beta chain has only a few counts. Its antigen is still unknown. Looked up from germline, CDR1 is LGHNA and CDR2 is YSLEER. V was cut by 0 bases and J by 3 bases, with 14 bases left in between. This CDR3 region has 17 residues. The data were obtained in a study of T-cell reconstitution after alpha-beta-depleted transplantation in children. General observations from the study: The origin of high day-60 TCRbeta diversity in some patients lay in surviving recipient T cells and thymic progenitors. One year after transplant, T-cell counts and diversity came mostly from newly produced T cells. It was reported that alpha-beta T cells came from several hundred expanded graft clones (about two months after transplant).

Preparation of the TCRbeta library used unique molecular identifiers. Via MiXCR, TCRdb re-called the PCR reads, giving one row per CDR3 protein. The table has about a million distinct CDR3 sequences, around 30% seen once. The chain has TRBV4-3 and TRBJ2-2, with a possible D match to TRBD1 (6 bases). This clonotype was obtained from a boy less than two years old who had a stem cell transplant for SCID, so the T cells may come from the graft donor. The sample consisted of PBMCs, mostly from graft donor cells, taken 360 days after TCRalphabeta/CD19-depleted stem cell transplant. Here the CDR3 DNA reads TGCGCCAGCAGCCAAGATTGGGCAGGGGCGTACACCGGGGAGCTGTTTTTT. Protein: CASSQDWAGAYTGELFF.